The 26 T cell receptor beta chains below were found in one sample sequenced in a study of T cell clonotyping in hematopoietic cell transplantation. TCRdb keeps only in-frame clones here, not all; method: immunoSEQ multiplex PCR. The sample lists 7,000 or so clones; about 87% were seen once. The sample consisted of PBMCs, taken 100 days after allogeneic stem cell transplant. These receptors were obtained from a young adult male patient who had an allogeneic stem cell transplant from a related donor, so the T cells may come from the graft donor. Some clones in this sample may be carry-over from other donors' samples.

This rearrangement joins TRBV7-9 to TRBJ1-1; D call uncertain. V gave up 1 base and J gave up 2 bases, with 5 bases separating them. This CDR3 comprises 13 residues. Germline V gene sequence: CDR1 SEHNR, CDR2 FQNEAQ (reference sequence). CDR3 DNA: TGTGCCAGCAGCTTAGAGCCCAACACTGAAGCTTTCTTT. Translating it yields CASSLEPNTEAFF.

The rearrangement joins TRBV9 to TRBJ1-2; 8 bases agree with TRBD1. The CDR3 length is 14 residues. V trimming: 3 bases; J trimming: 5 bases; junction bases outside the gene matches: 6. The germline V gene has CDR1 SGDLS and CDR2 YYNGEE. The CDR3 DNA reads as TGTGCCAGCAGCGCCGGACAGGGCGAATATGGCTACACCTTC. Translated: CASSAGQGEYGYTF.

This chain connects TRBV19 to TRBJ2-5, with D perhaps matching TRBD2 (5 bases). The CDR3 loop spans 15 amino acids. The V end lost 1 base, the J end lost 4 bases, and 13 bases lay between the germline ends. Per the germline V gene, CDR1 is LNHDA and CDR2 is SQIVND (reference sequence). The CDR3 DNA reads as TGTGCCAGTAGTATAGTCGAGGGAAGCGGAGAGACCCAGTACTTC. Protein product: CASSIVEGSGETQYF. The complete variable domain, with remaining parts taken from reference TRBV19 and TRBJ2-5, reads DGGITQSPKYLFRKEGQNVTLSCEQNLNHDAMYWYRQDPGQGLRLIYYSQIVNDFQKGDIAEGYSVSREKKESFPLTVTSAQKNPTAFYLCASSIVEGSGETQYFGPGTRLLVL.

This chain joins TRBV28 and TRBJ2-1; 7 bases are a match to TRBD2. The V and J ends lost 6 bases and 7 bases, in that order; junction bases with no gene match: 3. Germline lookup yields CDR1 MDHEN and CDR2 SYDVKM. The CDR3 totals 12 residues. The CDR3 DNA follows: TGTGCCAGCAGCCTGCGGGGGAATGAGCAGTTCTTC. Protein sequence: CASSLRGNEQFF.

The chain recombines TRBV28 with TRBJ2-2; 7 bases are a match to TRBD1. The CDR3 extends over 16 amino acids. CDR1 is MDHEN, CDR2 SYDVKM, per germline. The trim removed 6 bases at V and 8 bases at J, leaving 15 bases unmatched. The CDR3, as DNA: TGTGCCAGCAGCCGACTCCGGACAGGACGGACGGGGGAGCTGTTTTTT. Amino acids: CASSRLRTGRTGELFF.

The chain links TRBV27 to TRBJ2-3; D is uncertain. Per germline, CDR1 MNHEY and CDR2 SMNVEV (reference sequence). V lost 7 bases to trimming and J lost 7 bases, with 9 bases between them. There are 11 residues in the CDR3. CDR3 in amino acids: CASTAYNTQYF. CDR3 DNA sequence: TGTGCCAGCACCGCTTATAATACGCAGTATTTT.

The chain employs TRBV29-1 and TRBJ2-2, with D perhaps matching TRBD1 (7 bases). The CDR3 has 13 amino acids. The germline V and J ends were trimmed by 7 bases and 1 base, with 10 bases remaining between them. Germline V gene data show CDR1 as SQVTM and CDR2 as ANQGSEA. CDR3 in amino acids: CSGGDRNTGELFF. The CDR3 coding sequence is TGCAGCGGGGGGGACAGGAACACCGGGGAGCTGTTTTTT.

This clone was observed a handful of times. The chain recombines TRBV13 with TRBJ2-2; D gene uncertain. The CDR3 has 14 amino acids. Germline-derived CDR1 and CDR2 are PRHDT and FYEKMQ (reference sequence). V was shortened by 1 base and J by 6 bases, with 9 bases between the two germline ends. The CDR3 spells CASSLEKSPGELFF. The CDR3 DNA follows: TGTGCCAGCAGCTTAGAAAAGTCCCCCGGGGAGCTGTTTTTT.

The chain links TRBV5-8 to TRBJ2-5, with D perhaps matching TRBD2 (7 bases). The CDR3 is 15 residues long. Germline CDR1 reads SGHTS; CDR2 reads YDEGEE. Trimming shortened V by 0 bases and J by 2 bases, and 11 bases separated the two germline ends. CDR3 coding DNA: TGTGCCAGCAGCTTGGAACGGGGGGCTCAAGAGACCCAGTACTTC. Translating gives CASSLERGAQETQYF. The variable domain in full, with the rest retrieved from reference TRBV5-8 and TRBJ2-5, is EAGVTQSPTHLIKTRGQQATLRCSPISGHTSVYWYQQALGLGLQFLLWYDEGEERNRGNFPPRFSGRQFPNYSSELNVNALELEDSALYLCASSLERGAQETQYFGPGTRLLVL.

The chain links TRBV27 to TRBJ2-7; D is uncertain. Germline assignment: CDR1 MNHEY and CDR2 SMNVEV (reference sequence). V lost 8 bases and J lost 2, with 7 bases in between. The CDR3 loop spans 11 amino acids. The CDR3 coding sequence is TGTGCCAGCGGCCCTCCCTACGAGCAGTACGTC. Translating gives CASGPPYEQYV.

CDR3 residues: CASSLSGSSPNEQFF. Here the CDR3 DNA reads TGTGCCAGCAGCCTAAGCGGGAGTTCCCCCAATGAGCAGTTCTTC. The chain joins TRBV21-1 to TRBJ2-1; the table's D call, TRBD2, was not checked against the DNA. TRBV21-1 is described as a pseudogene. This CDR3 has 15 amino acids.

The chain recombines TRBV2 with TRBJ2-1, with 9 bases fitting TRBD1. Germline CDR1 and CDR2: SNHLY and FYNNEI. The CDR3 spans 19 residues. V shed 4 bases and J 8 bases; nucleotides not matched to a gene: 21. The CDR3 sequence: CASSGQSEFTGQGVDEQFF. The CDR3 region has the DNA TGTGCCAGCAGTGGCCAAAGTGAATTTACGGGACAGGGAGTCGATGAGCAGTTCTTC.

This chain joins TRBV4-3 and TRBJ1-4; D is uncertain. CDR1 LGHNA and CDR2 YSLEER come from the germline V gene. The CDR3 covers 18 residues. V was shortened by 4 bases and J by 8 bases, with 26 bases between the two germline ends. The CDR3 DNA reads TGCGCCAGCAGCCCGAGGAGTGGCAGGTTAATCGCCGAAGAAAAACTGTTTTTT. It encodes CASSPRSGRLIAEEKLFF.

This rearrangement joins TRBV30 to TRBJ2-1, with 7 bases aligning to TRBD2. J gave up 9 bases and V 5 bases, and 10 bases lay outside the gene matches. CDR1 is GTSNPN and CDR2 is SVGIG in the germline V gene (reference sequence). This CDR3 is 13 amino acids long. This chain's CDR3 is CAWSLGRTAEQFF. The DNA of the CDR3 is TGTGCCTGGTCCCTCGGGAGGACGGCTGAGCAGTTCTTC. The entire variable domain, with the rest obtained from reference TRBV30 and TRBJ2-1, is as follows: SQTIHQWPATLVQPVGSPLSLECTVEGTSNPNLYWYRQAAGRGLQLLFYSVGIGQISSEVPQNLSASRPQDRQFILSSKKLLLSDSGFYLCAWSLGRTAEQFFGPGTRLTVL.

The genes are TRBV19 and TRBJ2-2; 8 nucleotides match TRBD2. CDR3 size: 18 residues. V gave up 2 bases and J gave up 4 bases; unmatched junction bases: 12. Germline V gives CDR1 LNHDA, CDR2 SQIVND (reference sequence). The CDR3 is CASSISFGREAGTGELFF. The CDR3 nucleotides read TGTGCCAGTAGTATAAGTTTTGGGCGGGAGGCCGGCACCGGGGAGCTGTTTTTT.

The rearrangement links TRBV7-6 to TRBJ2-3; the D is unclear. Looked up from germline, CDR1 is SGHVS and CDR2 is FNYEAQ. The CDR3 totals 17 residues. The V gene lost 0 bases and the J gene lost 0 bases, with 13 bases spanning the gap. CDR3 protein: CASSLASSPPSTDTQYF. The CDR3 region has the DNA TGTGCCAGCAGCTTAGCTAGCAGCCCACCTAGCACAGATACGCAGTATTTT.

The chain uses TRBV5-5 and TRBJ2-3, with TRBD2 identical over 13 bases. V shed 3 bases and J 4 bases; nucleotides not matched to a gene: 8. There are 17 residues in the CDR3. CDR1 and CDR2 from the germline V gene are SGHKS and YYEKEE (reference sequence). CDR3 in DNA: TGTGCCAGCAGCTCCGGGACTAGCGGGAAGTACCCAGATACGCAGTATTTT. The encoded protein is CASSSGTSGKYPDTQYF.

The chain employs TRBV6-5 and TRBJ2-3; perhaps TRBD2 as D (5 bases). From germline, CDR1 is MNHEY and CDR2 SVGAGI. The CDR3 sequence is 15 residues long. Trimming shortened V by 1 base and J by 4 bases, and 12 bases separated the two germline ends. CDR3 nucleotide sequence: TGTGCCAGCAGTTACTATCCCTGGGGAGCAGATACGCAGTATTTT. It is translated as CASSYYPWGADTQYF.

The V and J genes are TRBV30 and TRBJ2-7, with TRBD1 matching 7 bases. V lost 3 bases, J lost 1 base, and 9 bases stayed unmatched. CDR1 and CDR2 (germline): GTSNPN, SVGIG (reference sequence). The CDR3 totals 15 residues. The DNA of the CDR3 is TGTGCCTGGAGGGATTGGGACAGACCTTCCTACGAGCAGTACGTC. Protein product: CAWRDWDRPSYEQYV.

The chain couples TRBV6-5 to TRBJ2-7; TRBD1 aligns across 7 bases. V lost 7 bases and J lost 4; bases outside the gene matches: 13. Germline CDR1 reads MNHEY; CDR2 reads SVGAGI. The CDR3 extends over 15 amino acids. The CDR3 sequence is CASTRPTGMRYEQYV. The CDR3 DNA sequence: TGTGCCAGCACCCGTCCGACAGGGATGCGTTACGAGCAGTACGTC.

The rearrangement uses TRBV4-3 and TRBJ2-1; 12 positions agree with TRBD2. CDR3 length: 16 residues. Looked up from germline, CDR1 is LGHNA and CDR2 is YSLEER. The junction had 6 bases not matched to a gene; V was cut back by 0 bases and J by 9 bases. DNA of the CDR3: TGCGCCAGCAGCCAAGATCGACTAGCGGGAGTGCTTGAGCAGTTCTTC. This translates into CASSQDRLAGVLEQFF.

V and J are TRBV9 and TRBJ2-2; D assignment may be TRBD1 or TRBD2 (5 bases each). CDR3 size: 15 residues. Trimming took off 4 bases at V and 0 bases at J, with 10 bases between the two ends. In germline, CDR1 is SGDLS, CDR2 YYNGEE. This CDR3 reads CASSPGTTNTGELFF. CDR3 nucleotides: TGTGCCAGCAGCCCCGGGACCACGAACACCGGGGAGCTGTTTTTT.

The rearrangement joins TRBV6-6 to TRBJ1-1; D gene uncertain. Germline-derived CDR1 and CDR2 are MNHNY and SVGAGI (reference sequence). V was shortened by 6 bases and J by 6 bases, with 11 bases between the two germline ends. CDR3 length: 12 amino acids. CDR3 sequence: CASREGVSEAFF. Written as DNA, the CDR3 is TGTGCCAGCAGGGAAGGAGTCTCTGAAGCTTTCTTT.

In its sample, this clone was seen a few times. Other DNA sequences in this sample translate to the same CDR3. The V and J genes are TRBV5-4 and TRBJ1-2; 9 nucleotides agree with TRBD1. The CDR3 consists of 14 residues. V shed 0 bases, J shed 3 bases, and the junction held 0 bases outside the gene matches. CDR1 SGHNT and CDR2 YYREEE come from the germline V gene (reference sequence). The CDR3 DNA is TGTGCCAGCAGCTTGGGGGACAGGGACTATGGCTACACCTTC. Translated: CASSLGDRDYGYTF.

Worth noting for this clone: Its ends do not fully match the called genes, so a read error is possible. The gene calls are TRBV7-7 and TRBJ2-1; either TRBD1 or TRBD2 may supply D (5 bases each). Germline V gene sequence: CDR1 SSHAT, CDR2 FNYEAQ (reference sequence). This CDR3 spans 16 amino acids. The CDR3 sequence: CASSLAEGSSYNEQFF. CDR3 DNA: TGTGCTAGCAGCTTAGCAGAGGGGAGCTCCTACAATGAGCAGTTCTTC.

The chain combines TRBV21-1 with TRBJ2-7. TRBV21-1 is given as a pseudogene. The CDR3 consists of 15 residues. The CDR3 region has the DNA TGTGCCAGCAGCCTCTGGGGGGACATCTCCTACGAGCAGTACGTC. Translated: CASSLWGDISYEQYV.